Listed below are T cell receptor beta chains from one sample, sequenced in a study of radiation and T cells in renal cell carcinoma. Some clones are missing from TCRdb's copy, which holds only in-frame ones; the method was immunoSEQ multiplex PCR. The table shows 140,000 to 150,000 clones, with about 88% occurring only once. This sample comprised blood, obtained from a patient whose treatment included radiotherapy and nephrectomy. Receptor source: a woman aged 50 to 60 with renal cell carcinoma. Each CDR3 is given with its conserved first and last residue. The size field is filled for only some rows; it gives once, few, many or a size class.

size,J,V,CDR3
once,TRBJ1-1,TRBV5-1,CASSLEVMRTEAFF
NA,TRBJ2-2,TRBV21-1,CASSRGLANTGELFF
NA,TRBJ1-1,TRBV6-6,CASSYVQGDTEAFF
NA,TRBJ2-2,TRBV7-2,CASSLASGISGELFF
NA,TRBJ1-2,TRBV9,CASSAPTGYNGYTF
NA,TRBJ2-7,TRBV27,CASSLPQSSSYEQYF
NA,TRBJ1-2,TRBV7-2,CASSLDSNYGYTF
NA,TRBJ2-1,TRBV6-5,CASRLAGSSYNEQFF
NA,TRBJ2-6,TRBV19,CASRQGQGATVLTF
NA,TRBJ2-5,TRBV6-1,CASSWTGAETQYF
NA,TRBJ1-1,TRBV5-6,CASSLVGYMNTEAFF
NA,TRBJ2-3,TRBV9,CASSQTGFSTDTQYF
NA,TRBJ1-4,TRBV2,CASTWGGGVEKLFF
NA,TRBJ2-5,TRBV9,CASSDASGIETQYF
few,TRBJ1-1,TRBV5-1,CASSLEGTSGTEAFF
NA,TRBJ1-3,TRBV29-1,CSVEGSPGNTIYF
NA,TRBJ2-7,TRBV10-2,CASGSGRALGEQYF